Below are 20 T cell receptor beta chains sequenced from a single sample in a study of human T cells and chemical hapten exposure. TCRdb re-analysed the RACE reads in MiXCR, keeping a single row per CDR3 protein. The data show 250,000 or so distinct CDR3 sequences, 7.7% seen once. This sample's time point: pre-sensitization, week 0. Treatment denoted: therapeutic diphenylcyclopropenone sensitization with weekly scalp DPC. Sample: whole blood, taken in connection with sensitization to the hapten diphenylcyclopropenone (DPC). These receptors were taken from a man between 18 and 35 years old with alopecia areata. Some clones in this sample may be carry-over from other donors' samples.

V and J are TRBV15 and TRBJ1-4; D remains ambiguous. CDR1 and CDR2 from the germline V gene are LNHNV and YYDKDF (reference sequence). Trimming removed 0 bases from V and 8 bases from J, with 10 bases in between. The CDR3 consists of 14 residues. CDR3 bases: TGTGCCACCAGCAGAGACGGTGTAAGGGAAAAACTGTTTTTT. The encoded protein is CATSRDGVREKLFF.

Many counts were recorded for this clonotype. The chain employs TRBV4-3 and TRBJ2-3; 10 positions match TRBD2. Trimming removed 0 bases from V and 4 bases from J; junction bases left unmatched: 13. The CDR3 contains 19 residues. Germline CDR1 is LGHNA and CDR2 is YSLEER. This CDR3 reads CASSQDRQRGGPFPDTQYF. The CDR3 nucleotides read TGCGCCAGCAGCCAAGATCGCCAGCGGGGGGGCCCGTTCCCAGATACGCAGTATTTT.

This clonotype turned up a few times. The rearrangement uses TRBV20-1 and TRBJ2-3, with D possibly being TRBD1 or TRBD2 (5 bases each). Germline-derived CDR1 and CDR2 are DFQATT and SNEGSKA (reference sequence). The V and J ends lost 0 bases and 2 bases respectively, with 12 bases between them. The CDR3 runs 15 residues. The CDR3 reads CSARDRGRFTDTQYF. In DNA form, the CDR3 reads TGCAGTGCTAGAGATCGGGGACGTTTCACAGATACGCAGTATTTT.

This clonotype was found a few times. This chain uses TRBV20-1 with TRBJ1-6, with D possibly matching TRBD1 (5 bases). The CDR3 length is 14 residues. Trimming stripped 6 bases from V and 7 bases from J, with 16 bases between. CDR1 and CDR2 (germline): DFQATT, SNEGSKA (reference sequence). The CDR3 reads CSALGRGLNSPLHF. For the CDR3, the DNA is TGCAGTGCCTTGGGCCGGGGGTTGAATTCACCCCTCCACTTT.

This clonotype was detected a few times. Here the CDR3 reads CASRSGTGSYNEQFF. CDR3 in DNA: TGTGCCAGCAGATCCGGGACAGGGTCCTACAATGAGCAGTTCTTC. This sequence joins TRBV6-5 and TRBJ2-1; 9 positions agree with TRBD1. V shed 6 bases and J 1 base; nucleotides not matched to a gene: 4. This CDR3 is 15 amino acids long. Germline lookup yields CDR1 MNHEY and CDR2 SVGAGI.

J is TRBJ1-5 and V is TRBV20-1; 7 nucleotides align to TRBD1. CDR1 and CDR2 (germline): DFQATT, SNEGSKA (reference sequence). Trimming removed 0 bases from V and 3 bases from J; junction bases left unmatched: 11. The CDR3 runs 17 residues. As DNA, the CDR3 is TGCAGTGCTAGAGATCAAGGAGCGGGGACAGTCAATCAGCCCCAGCATTTT. Translating gives CSARDQGAGTVNQPQHF.

The rearrangement links TRBV20-1 to TRBJ1-2; D uncertain. The ends were cut back, 3 bases at V and 4 bases at J, with 12 bases in the middle. The germline CDR1 and CDR2 sequences are DFQATT and SNEGSKA (reference sequence). This CDR3 contains 13 residues. The DNA of the CDR3 is TGCAGTGCTAGGGAGTTCTCAGCCTATGGCTACACCTTC. Protein product: CSAREFSAYGYTF.

This chain connects TRBV7-3 to TRBJ2-2; the D gene is possibly TRBD1 (7 bases). The V and J ends lost 5 bases and 4 bases respectively, with 17 bases between them. Germline loops: CDR1 SGHTA, CDR2 FQGTGA. CDR3 length: 16 residues. CDR3 DNA: TGTGCCAGCAGCCCTCTTCCAGGGGGAGGCACCGGGGAGCTGTTTTTT. Protein: CASSPLPGGGTGELFF.

V gene TRBV7-9 combines with J gene TRBJ1-1; possibly TRBD1 for D (6 bases). V was cut by 5 bases and J by 3 bases, with 16 bases left in between. The CDR3 is made up of 15 amino acids. The germline V gene encodes CDR1 SEHNR and CDR2 FQNEAQ (reference sequence). As DNA, the CDR3 is TGTGCCAGCAGCACCCGACAGGCTTGGGACACTGAAGCTTTCTTT. This gives the protein CASSTRQAWDTEAFF.

This clonotype was seen a few times. The chain joins TRBV27 to TRBJ1-5; D call uncertain. CDR1 and CDR2 (germline): MNHEY, SMNVEV (reference sequence). V was cut by 1 base and J by 7 bases, with 8 bases left in between. This CDR3 contains 13 residues. CDR3 bases: TGTGCCAGCAGTTTATTTGGTGGCCAGCCCCAGCATTTT. This sequence encodes CASSLFGGQPQHF.

The sample holds a few counts of this clonotype. One end of the junction does not line up with germline, which may come from a read error. The chain couples TRBV7-6 to TRBJ2-3; possibly TRBD2 for D (6 bases). CDR1 is SGHVS and CDR2 is FNYEAQ in the germline V gene. This CDR3 has 15 amino acids. CDR3: CASSQLDTSRDTQYF. DNA of the CDR3: TGTGCCAGCAGCCAACTCGACACTAGCAGAGATACGCAGTATTTT.

This clonotype was seen many times. The chain carries TRBV2 and TRBJ1-5; weak D call: TRBD1 (5 bases). The CDR3 is 13 residues long. V shed 6 bases and J shed 4 bases, with 10 bases lying between them. Germline CDR1 and CDR2: SNHLY and FYNNEI. CDR3 sequence: CASRDKLNQPQHF. CDR3 nucleotides: TGTGCCAGCAGGGACAAACTAAATCAGCCCCAGCATTTT.

This clonotype was recorded at least ten times. The chain carries TRBV25-1 and TRBJ2-3; D is uncertain. From germline, CDR1 is MGHDK and CDR2 SYGVNS. The V gene lost 4 bases and the J gene lost 4 bases, with 0 bases spanning the gap. The CDR3 loop spans 10 amino acids. CDR3 in DNA: TGTGCCAGCAGTGCAGATACGCAGTATTTT. Protein sequence: CASSADTQYF. Combining the CDR3 with reference TRBV25-1 and TRBJ2-3 gives the whole variable domain EADIYQTPRYLVIGTGKKITLECSQTMGHDKMYWYQQDPGMELHLIHYSYGVNSTEKGDLSSESTVSRIRTEHFPLTLESARPSHTSQYLCASSADTQYFGPGTRLTVL.

This clonotype was recorded a few times. The chain combines TRBV6-1 with TRBJ1-5; the D is unclear. The ends were cut back, 6 bases at V and 3 bases at J, with 9 bases in the middle. Germline V lookup: CDR1 MNHNS, CDR2 SASEGT. The CDR3 is 13 amino acids. The CDR3 loop reads CASREGNNQPQHF. For the CDR3, the DNA is TGTGCCAGCAGAGAGGGAAACAATCAGCCCCAGCATTTT.

This clonotype was seen more than once but under ten times. V and J are TRBV7-6 and TRBJ2-6; D is unclear. Germline V CDR1 and CDR2: SGHVS, FNYEAQ. The length of the CDR3 is 18 residues. The germline V and J ends were trimmed by 1 base and 0 bases, with 13 bases remaining between them. The CDR3 is CASSLDPDVLSGANVLTF. The CDR3 coding sequence is TGTGCCAGCAGCTTAGACCCGGACGTGCTCTCTGGGGCCAACGTCCTGACTTTC.

This clonotype turned up a few times. The rearrangement joins TRBV5-5 to TRBJ2-2; 8 nucleotides agree with TRBD1. V trimming: 4 bases; J trimming: 6 bases; junction bases outside the gene matches: 8. The CDR3 spans 15 residues. Germline V CDR1 and CDR2: SGHKS, YYEKEE (reference sequence). The CDR3 loop is CASSSRDRSAGELFF. The CDR3 DNA sequence: TGTGCCAGCAGCAGCCGGGACAGGTCGGCCGGGGAGCTGTTTTTT.

This clonotype has at least ten counts. The chain joins TRBV28 to TRBJ2-6; 7 bases map to TRBD1. The germline gives CDR1 MDHEN, CDR2 SYDVKM. The CDR3 covers 14 residues. V trimming: 11 bases; J trimming: 2 bases; junction bases outside the gene matches: 6. CDR3 residues: CAARGGAGANVLTF. The DNA for the CDR3 is TGTGCCGCGCGAGGGGGCGCTGGGGCCAACGTCCTGACTTTC.

This clonotype was seen only a few times. The V and J genes are TRBV5-1 and TRBJ1-4; perhaps TRBD1 as D (5 bases). In germline, CDR1 is SGHRS, CDR2 YFSETQ. The CDR3 has 15 residues. The ends were cut back, 1 base at V and 6 bases at J, with 13 bases in the middle. The chain's CDR3 is CASSLSGASYEKLFF. In DNA, the CDR3 is TGCGCCAGCAGCTTGAGTGGGGCGTCGTATGAAAAACTGTTTTTT. Full variable domain (missing parts from reference TRBV5-1 and TRBJ1-4): KAGVTQTPRYLIKTRGQQVTLSCSPISGHRSVSWYQQTPGQGLQFLFEYFSETQRNKGNFPGRFSGRQFSNSRSEMNVSTLELGDSALYLCASSLSGASYEKLFFGSGTQLSVL.

The V and J genes are TRBV5-1 and TRBJ2-2; the D gene could be TRBD1 or TRBD2 (5 bases each). The CDR3 totals 16 residues. The germline gives CDR1 SGHRS, CDR2 YFSETQ. Deletions cut 4 bases from V and 7 bases from J, with 20 bases between. DNA for the CDR3: TGCGCCAGCAGCGCCGGGACGGAACCGAGAAGCGGGGAGCTGTTTTTT. It encodes CASSAGTEPRSGELFF.

This clonotype was found a few times. The rearrangement joins TRBV4-3 to TRBJ1-4, with D unresolved. Looked up from germline, CDR1 is LGHNA and CDR2 is YSLEER. The CDR3 has 15 amino acids. The ends were cut back, 0 bases at V and 7 bases at J, with 12 bases in the middle. CDR3 nucleotide sequence: TGCGCCAGCAGCCAAGACCCCAGCATAGGTGAAAAACTGTTTTTT. It encodes CASSQDPSIGEKLFF.